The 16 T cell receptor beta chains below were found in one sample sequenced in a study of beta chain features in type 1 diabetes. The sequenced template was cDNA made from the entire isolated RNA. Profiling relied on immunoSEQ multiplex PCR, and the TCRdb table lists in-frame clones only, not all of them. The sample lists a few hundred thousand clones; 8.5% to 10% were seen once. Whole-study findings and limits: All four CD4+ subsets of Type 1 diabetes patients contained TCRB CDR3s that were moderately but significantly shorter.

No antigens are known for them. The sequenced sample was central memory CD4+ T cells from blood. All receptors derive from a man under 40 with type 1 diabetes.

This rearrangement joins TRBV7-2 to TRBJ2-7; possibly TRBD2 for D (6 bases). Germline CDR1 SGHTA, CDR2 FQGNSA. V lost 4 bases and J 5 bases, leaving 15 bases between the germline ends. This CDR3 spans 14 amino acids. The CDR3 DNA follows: TGTGCCAGCAGCTCTCGGGAGTCCCTCCACGAGCAGTACTTC. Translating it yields CASSSRESLHEQYF.

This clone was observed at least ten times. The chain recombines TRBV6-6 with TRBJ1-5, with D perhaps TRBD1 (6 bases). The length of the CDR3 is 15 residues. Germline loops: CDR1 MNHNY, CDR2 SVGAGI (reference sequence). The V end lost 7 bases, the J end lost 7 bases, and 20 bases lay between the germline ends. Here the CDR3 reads CASNQYVQGGQPQHF. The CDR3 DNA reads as TGTGCCAGCAACCAATACGTACAGGGAGGCCAGCCCCAGCATTTT.

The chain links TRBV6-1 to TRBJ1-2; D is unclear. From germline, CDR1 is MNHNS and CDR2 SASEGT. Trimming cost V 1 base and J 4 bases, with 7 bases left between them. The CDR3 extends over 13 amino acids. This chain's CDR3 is CASSEGQLYGYTF. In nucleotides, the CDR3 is TGTGCCAGCAGTGAAGGGCAGCTCTATGGCTACACCTTC.

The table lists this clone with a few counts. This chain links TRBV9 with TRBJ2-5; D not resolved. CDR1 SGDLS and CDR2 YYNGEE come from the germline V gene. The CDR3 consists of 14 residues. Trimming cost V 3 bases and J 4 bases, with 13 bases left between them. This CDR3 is CASSAARRGETQYF. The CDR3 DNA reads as TGTGCCAGCAGCGCCGCCCGAAGAGGAGAGACCCAGTACTTC.

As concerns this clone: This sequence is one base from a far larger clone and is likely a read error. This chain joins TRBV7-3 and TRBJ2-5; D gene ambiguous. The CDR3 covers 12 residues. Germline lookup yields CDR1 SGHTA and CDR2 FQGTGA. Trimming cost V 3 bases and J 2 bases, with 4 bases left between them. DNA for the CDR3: TGTGCCAGCAGCTTCGGGCAAGAGACCCAGTACTTC. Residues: CASSFGQETQYF.

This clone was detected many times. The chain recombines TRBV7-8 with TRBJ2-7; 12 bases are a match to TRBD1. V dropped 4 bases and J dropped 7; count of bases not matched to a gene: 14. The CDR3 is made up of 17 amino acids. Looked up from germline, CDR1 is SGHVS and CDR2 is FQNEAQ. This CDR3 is CASSSRPGQGARGEQYF. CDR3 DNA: TGTGCCAGCAGCTCCCGTCCGGGACAGGGGGCTAGGGGTGAGCAGTACTTC.

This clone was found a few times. The CDR3 here is CAWSPSPGAYEQYF. CDR3 DNA sequence: TGTGCCTGGAGTCCCTCCCCGGGGGCCTACGAGCAGTACTTC. The chain is built from TRBV30 and TRBJ2-5; possibly TRBD2 for D (6 bases). Near its end, the DNA agrees better with TRBJ2-7, so the J call may be wrong. The CDR3 has 14 residues. Germline CDR1 GTSNPN, CDR2 SVGIG (reference sequence).

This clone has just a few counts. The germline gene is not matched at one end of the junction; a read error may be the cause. CDR3 residues: CAISEGRDETQYF. The DNA of the CDR3 is TGTGCCATCAGTGAGGGGCGGGACGAGACCCAGTACTTC. The chain couples TRBV6-6 to TRBJ2-5, with a weak D call TRBD2 (6 bases). Germline CDR1 reads MNHNY; CDR2 reads SVGAGI (reference sequence). CDR3 length equals 13 residues.

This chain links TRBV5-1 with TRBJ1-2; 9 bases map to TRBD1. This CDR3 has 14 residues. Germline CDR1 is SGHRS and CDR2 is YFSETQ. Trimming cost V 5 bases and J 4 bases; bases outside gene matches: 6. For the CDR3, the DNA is TGCGCCAGCAGGCCGACAGGGGGTACCTATGGCTACACCTTC. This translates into CASRPTGGTYGYTF.

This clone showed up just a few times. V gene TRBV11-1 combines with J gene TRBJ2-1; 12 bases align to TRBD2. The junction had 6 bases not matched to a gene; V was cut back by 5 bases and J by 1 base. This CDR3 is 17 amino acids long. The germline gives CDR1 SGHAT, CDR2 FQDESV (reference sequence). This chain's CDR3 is CASSPLTSGSSYNEQFF. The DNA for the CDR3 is TGTGCCAGCAGCCCGCTGACTAGCGGGAGTTCCTACAATGAGCAGTTCTTC.

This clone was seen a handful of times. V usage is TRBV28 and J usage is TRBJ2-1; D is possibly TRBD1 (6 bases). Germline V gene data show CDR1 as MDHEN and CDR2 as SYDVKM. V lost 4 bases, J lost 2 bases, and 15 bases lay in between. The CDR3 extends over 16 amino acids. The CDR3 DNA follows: TGTGCCAGCAGTTCCTCCGGACAGCTGGCCTACAATGAGCAGTTCTTC. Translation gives CASSSSGQLAYNEQFF.

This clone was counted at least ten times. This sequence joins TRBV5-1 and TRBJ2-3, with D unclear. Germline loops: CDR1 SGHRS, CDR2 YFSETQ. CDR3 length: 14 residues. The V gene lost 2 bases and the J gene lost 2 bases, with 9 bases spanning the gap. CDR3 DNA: TGCGCCAGCAGCTTCTCCCCTCCCACAGATACGCAGTATTTT. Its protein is CASSFSPPTDTQYF.

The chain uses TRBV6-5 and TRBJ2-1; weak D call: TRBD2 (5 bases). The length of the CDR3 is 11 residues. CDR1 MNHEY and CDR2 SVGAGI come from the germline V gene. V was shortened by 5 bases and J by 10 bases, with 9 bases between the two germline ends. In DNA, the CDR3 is TGTGCCAGCAGTGAAACTAGGGAGCAGTTCTTC. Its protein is CASSETREQFF.

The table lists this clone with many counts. Written as DNA, the CDR3 is TGTGCCAGCTGGTCCTCGAGGGGGGCGACTAATGAAAAACTGTTTTTT. Protein: CASWSSRGATNEKLFF. The chain joins TRBV7-9 to TRBJ1-4; D is perhaps TRBD1 (6 bases). The CDR3 is 16 residues long. Germline V gene data show CDR1 as SEHNR and CDR2 as FQNEAQ (reference sequence). Trimming cost V 8 bases and J 2 bases, with 18 bases left between them.

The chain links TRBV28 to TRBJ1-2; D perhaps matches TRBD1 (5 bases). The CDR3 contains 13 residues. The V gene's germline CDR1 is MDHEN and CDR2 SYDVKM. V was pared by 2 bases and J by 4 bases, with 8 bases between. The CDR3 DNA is TGTGCCAGCAGTTTAAGGGGCCTCTATGGCTACACCTTC. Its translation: CASSLRGLYGYTF.

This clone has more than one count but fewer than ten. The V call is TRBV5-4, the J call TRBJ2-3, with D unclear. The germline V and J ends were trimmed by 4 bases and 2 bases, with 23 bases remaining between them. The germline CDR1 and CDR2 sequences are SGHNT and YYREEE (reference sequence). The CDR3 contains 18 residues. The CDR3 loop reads CASSTMTARTGITDTQYF. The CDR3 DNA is TGTGCCAGCAGCACGATGACGGCTCGTACCGGAATCACAGATACGCAGTATTTT.